This T cell receptor beta chain originates from a study of T cells in localized non-small cell lung cancer (TCRdb year 2020). Study-level background: The study analyzed T cell repertoires of a few hundred early-stage NSCLC patients, comparing tumors and uninvolved tumor-adjacent lungs. All 220 or so NSCLC patients in the cohort were treatment-naive and had localized lung tumors that were resected. A mean age of around 66 years was recorded for the NSCLC patients, of whom 129 were male and 107 were female.

Looking up the germline V gene yields CDR1 ENHRY and CDR2 SYGVKD. Measured from the cysteine to the phenylalanine, the CDR3 is 14 residues long. Only CDR3 DNA remains: 42 bases, in frame from the first base. Trimmed from V: 3 bases; trimmed from J: 8 bases; junction bases lacking a gene match: 7. TCR beta CDR3 regions were sequenced from DNA using the immunoSEQ Assay. The study's own analysis went as follows. To compute T cell density, TCR beta template counts were normalized to usable DNA, which was estimated by amplifying housekeeping genes. Richness was estimated using the preseqR package, with extrapolation to 400,000 templates for PBMC samples and to 120,000 templates for tissue samples. Clonality was calculated as one minus Pielou's evenness. To identify tissue-enriched TCRs, differential abundance testing was run on productive amino-acid clonotypes with a minimum total count of 5 and an alpha of 0.1. The Jaccard Index and the Morisita Overlap Index were used to measure how much the repertoires overlapped between compartments. GLIPH grouped TCR beta CDR3s together with public tetramer-defined viral CDR3s, and a viral motif had to include at least three viral sequences and also show V-gene enrichment. TCRdb obtained this table from immuneACCESS and retained in-frame rearrangements with V and J assigned. These tables miss some clones; where compared with another copy, unresolved V genes account for less than half of the shortfall, and the remainder is unexplained. V and J calls and clone size come straight from that table; D and trimming were deduced from the DNA. The sample table contains roughly 38,000 clones; only one count was recorded for just over 85% of them. The ten largest account for around 6.1% of the sample.

Paper-wide results and their limitations: Higher blood T cell density associated with longer overall survival, while higher adjacent-lung clonality associated with shorter survival. Of the top 100 tumor clones, a median of approximately 60 were detected in paired uninvolved adjacent lung; 28 were also among that lung's top 100. Uninvolved tumor-adjacent lung showed the highest T cell clonality, higher than tumor, which suggests more focused antigenic responses in the uninvolved tumor-adjacent lung. Because of the exploratory design, TCR variables were selected using unadjusted p-values without false-discovery rate correction. Because multi-region sequencing of the tumors was not done, intratumor heterogeneity could not be ruled out.

Remarks on this clone: There is no known antigen for this receptor. Nothing much larger sits one base from this clone, and base qualities are not available.

At diagnosis, peripheral blood, uninvolved tumor-adjacent lung and tumor were collected and were preserved as a mix of fresh-frozen and FFPE material. For TCR repertoire profiling, blood samples were analyzed as peripheral blood mononuclear cells. The source is a male donor aged 60 or over with stage II lung adenocarcinoma. Recombination connected TRBV10-3 to TRBJ1-2, and TRBD1 matches 9 of the central bases. The sequencing used peripheral blood mononuclear cells, collected before any cancer treatment. The CDR3 reads as follows: CAISEGPGTGGYTF. The DNA reads TGTGCCATCAGTGAAGGCCCCGGGACAGGGGGCTACACCTTC.